This TCR beta chain came from a study of neoadjuvant anti-PD-1 for oral cavity cancer. Study context: Non-progressing patients received a fourth nivolumab dose near day 43, then surgery on days 50-56. Overall study results and limits: Only three patients per response group were TCR-analyzed; validation needed.

Time point noted: after neoadjuvant nivolumab, at surgical resection. Blood cells were analyzed directly, without culture or expansion. Profiling relied on immunoSEQ multiplex PCR, and the TCRdb table lists in-frame clones only, not all of them. In the table there are about 9,600 clones, 60% to 80% of which are singletons. V shed 0 bases and J shed 6 bases, with 11 bases lying between them. The CDR3 totals 14 residues. Germline V lookup: CDR1 SGHRS, CDR2 YFSETQ. Worth noting for this clone: Antigen: not known.

The gene calls are TRBV5-1 and TRBJ2-3, with D possibly TRBD1 on 5 matching bases. Sequencing was performed on PBMCs, taken after nivolumab (anti-PD-1) treatment. This clonotype was obtained from a person between 40 and 85 years old with oral cavity squamous cell carcinoma. CDR3 sequence reads: CASSLVRATDTQYF. The CDR3 nucleotides read TGCGCCAGCAGCTTGGTCAGGGCCACGGATACGCAGTATTTT.